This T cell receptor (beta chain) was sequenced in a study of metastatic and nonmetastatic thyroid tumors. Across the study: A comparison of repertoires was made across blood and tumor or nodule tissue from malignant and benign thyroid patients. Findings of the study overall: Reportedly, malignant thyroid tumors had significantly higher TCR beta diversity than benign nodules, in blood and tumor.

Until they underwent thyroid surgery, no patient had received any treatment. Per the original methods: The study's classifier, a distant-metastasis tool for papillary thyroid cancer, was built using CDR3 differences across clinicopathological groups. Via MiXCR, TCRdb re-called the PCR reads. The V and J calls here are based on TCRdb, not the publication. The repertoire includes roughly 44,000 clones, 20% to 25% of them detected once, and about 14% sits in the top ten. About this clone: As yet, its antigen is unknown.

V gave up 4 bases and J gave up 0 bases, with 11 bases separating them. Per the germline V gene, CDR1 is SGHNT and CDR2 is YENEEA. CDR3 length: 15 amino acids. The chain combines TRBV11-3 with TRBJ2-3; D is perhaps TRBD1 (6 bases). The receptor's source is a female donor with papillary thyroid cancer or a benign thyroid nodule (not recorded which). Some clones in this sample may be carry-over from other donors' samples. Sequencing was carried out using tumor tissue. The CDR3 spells CASSSQGNSTDTQYF. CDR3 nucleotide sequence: TGTGCCAGCAGCTCTCAGGGGAACAGCACAGATACGCAGTATTTT.